What follows are 27 T cell receptor beta chains derived from one specimen sequenced in a study of response to subunit inactivated influenza vaccine (dated by TCRdb to the late 2010s). Libraries were prepared through RT-PCR. Sequencing relied on an Illumina HiSeq 2500. In TCRdb, the public reads were trimmed at Q25 with fastp and aligned with MiXCR, with productive beta chains retained. Every entry covers one CDR3 protein and lists the most common genes and DNA from its rows. Within this sample are under 200,000 distinct CDR3 sequences, with about a tenth of them counted one time only. The top ten clonotypes cover under 15% of the sample. This specimen's time point label, interpreted: around 45 days after influenza vaccine administration. The sample in question was non-naive T cells sorted from PBMCs, obtained 35 to 45 days after vaccination. The sample's cell subset or site, from its label and the paper: memory T cell fraction. Receptors were obtained from a man aged 45 to 65 who received an inactivated influenza vaccine. Donor details come from another sample of the same person, matched by shared clones.

This clonotype was counted between two and nine times. This chain joins TRBV5-1 and TRBJ2-1; a possible D gene is TRBD1 (6 bases). Trimming took 8 bases from V and 9 from J, leaving 24 bases between them. The CDR3 spans 15 residues. CDR1 is SGHRS and CDR2 is YFSETQ in the germline V gene. CDR3 in DNA: TGCGCCAGTGAAAAATCCGGGGCAGGGGTTGGTGAGCAGTTCTTC. It encodes CASEKSGAGVGEQFF.

The sample holds many counts of this clonotype. The chain is built from TRBV28 and TRBJ2-5; D assignment may be TRBD1 or TRBD2 (5 bases each). V lost 3 bases and J lost 5, with 7 bases in between. The CDR3 covers 12 residues. Germline V CDR1 and CDR2: MDHEN, SYDVKM. As DNA, the CDR3 is TGTGCCAGCAGTTTTGGGGACGAGACCCAGTACTTC. Its protein product is CASSFGDETQYF.

This clonotype has just a few counts. The V and J genes are TRBV18 and TRBJ2-1; 10 positions match TRBD2. The CDR3 covers 17 residues. With 1 base clipped from V and 4 bases from J, the junction kept 7 bases outside the gene matches. Germline CDR1 reads KGHSH; CDR2 reads LQKENI. CDR3 DNA sequence: TGTGCCAGCTCACCACGGACTAGCGGAATCGGATACAATGAGCAGTTCTTC. As protein: CASSPRTSGIGYNEQFF.

This clonotype was observed many times. The chain recombines TRBV4-3 with TRBJ1-2; 9 positions agree with TRBD1. Trimming took 3 bases from V and 0 from J; bases not matched to a gene: 8. The CDR3 is 17 residues long. CDR1 and CDR2 (germline): LGHNA, YSLEER. CDR3 coding DNA: TGCGCCAGCAGCCAGGATCTGAGACAGGGGGCTAACTATGGCTACACCTTC. Its translation: CASSQDLRQGANYGYTF.

This clonotype was seen only a few times. This chain uses TRBV12-3 or TRBV12-4 with TRBJ1-2; no firm D call. This CDR3 is built from 16 residues. Trimming left V 6 bases short and J 1 base short, with 18 bases between. The CDR3 DNA reads TGTGCCAGCAGCGGAACATCAGGCCTCCTTAACTATGGCTACACCTTC. Amino acids: CASSGTSGLLNYGYTF.

The gene calls are TRBV7-9 and TRBJ2-2; 9 bases are shared with TRBD2. Germline CDR1 reads SEHNR; CDR2 reads FQNEAQ (reference sequence). V was clipped by 3 bases and J by 2 bases; unmatched bases: 4. The CDR3 consists of 16 residues. CDR3 loop: CASSFTSGPNTGELFF. CDR3 sequence (DNA): TGTGCCAGCAGCTTCACTAGCGGGCCTAACACCGGGGAGCTGTTTTTT.

The rearrangement joins TRBV20-1 to TRBJ1-2, with a weak D call TRBD1 (5 bases). Germline V gives CDR1 DFQATT, CDR2 SNEGSKA (reference sequence). Trimming left V 5 bases short and J 2 bases short, with 15 bases between. CDR3 length equals 14 residues. In DNA, the CDR3 is TGCAGTGCTCATCGGGACGGTGGAAACTATGGCTACACCTTC. This codes for CSAHRDGGNYGYTF.

The chain joins TRBV24-1 to TRBJ2-1, with 14 bases lining up with TRBD2. The germline gives CDR1 KGHDR, CDR2 SFDVKD. The CDR3 runs 17 residues. The J segment lost 12 bases and the V segment lost 5 bases, leaving 14 bases of the junction unmatched. CDR3 in amino acids: CATSALGATSGRGGQFF. The CDR3 DNA follows: TGTGCCACCAGTGCCTTGGGGGCGACTAGCGGGAGGGGGGGGCAGTTCTTC.

The table lists this clonotype with many counts. The CDR3: CSARDQTGETQPQHF. The CDR3 nucleotides are TGCAGTGCTAGAGATCAAACAGGGGAGACTCAGCCCCAGCATTTT. V is TRBV20-1 and J is TRBJ1-5; TRBD1 aligns across 7 bases. Losses at the gene ends were 0 bases for V and 6 bases for J; bases not matched to a gene: 8. The germline V gene encodes CDR1 DFQATT and CDR2 SNEGSKA (reference sequence). This CDR3 is built from 15 residues.

This clonotype was seen a few times. The chain is built from TRBV7-2 and TRBJ1-2, with TRBD1 matching over 7 bases. Trimming removed 5 bases from V and 2 bases from J; junction bases left unmatched: 8. This CDR3 is 15 amino acids long. CDR1 and CDR2 from the germline V gene are SGHTA and FQGNSA. The CDR3 is CASSRRDSENYGYTF. CDR3 bases: TGTGCCAGCAGCCGCCGGGACAGTGAAAACTATGGCTACACCTTC.

This clonotype was picked up a small number of times. This rearrangement joins TRBV12-3 or TRBV12-4 to TRBJ2-1; TRBD2 matches 7 bases. V lost 3 bases and J lost 6; bases outside the gene matches: 11. CDR3 length: 16 amino acids. CDR3 DNA sequence: TGTGCCAGCAGTTTGACGGGCGGGGGATCTAGCAATGAGCAGTTCTTC. Its translation is CASSLTGGGSSNEQFF.

The CDR3 sequence is CASSVQAGAIDTQYF. DNA of the CDR3: TGTGCCAGCAGCGTACAAGCGGGAGCGATAGATACGCAGTATTTT. This chain joins TRBV9 and TRBJ2-3; 8 bases are shared with TRBD2. V was pared by 1 base and J by 5 bases, with 6 bases of the junction left unmatched. Germline CDR1 and CDR2: SGDLS and YYNGEE. The CDR3 extends over 15 amino acids. The whole variable domain, remainder taken from reference TRBV9 and TRBJ2-3, is DSGVTQTPKHLITATGQRVTLRCSPRSGDLSVYWYQQSLDQGLQFLIQYYNGEERAKGNILERFSAQQFPDLHSELNLSSLELGDSALYFCASSVQAGAIDTQYFGPGTRLTVL.

This clonotype was recorded a few times. This chain uses TRBV10-3 with TRBJ1-2; 9 positions agree with TRBD1. CDR3 length: 15 amino acids. V lost 4 bases to trimming and J lost 4 bases; unmatched junction nucleotides: 7. Germline lookup yields CDR1 ENHRY and CDR2 SYGVKD. The CDR3 bases are TGTGCCATCAGTGGAGGGGACAGGGCTGTCTATGGCTACACCTTC. It codes for CAISGGDRAVYGYTF.

This clonotype has more than one count but fewer than ten. The chain uses TRBV20-1 and TRBJ2-2; D is uncertain. CDR1 DFQATT and CDR2 SNEGSKA come from the germline V gene (reference sequence). This CDR3 spans 16 amino acids. V was pared by 6 bases and J by 1 base, with 18 bases between. The CDR3 nucleotides read TGCAGTGCGCGCTCCTTTGTGGGGATGAACACCGGGGAGCTGTTTTTT. Its protein is CSARSFVGMNTGELFF.

This clonotype was observed many times. This sequence joins TRBV12-3 or TRBV12-4 and TRBJ2-5; D is unclear. The V gene lost 5 bases and the J gene lost 3 bases, with 10 bases spanning the gap. The CDR3 is 13 amino acids. The CDR3 spells CASSPRREETQYF. For the CDR3, the DNA is TGTGCCAGCAGTCCCCGACGGGAAGAGACCCAGTACTTC.

This clonotype was detected only a few times. The chain joins TRBV3-1 to TRBJ2-7; D unclear. The CDR3 covers 14 residues. The V and J ends lost 4 bases and 0 bases respectively, with 10 bases between them. Germline V gene sequence: CDR1 LGHDT, CDR2 YNNKEL (reference sequence). The CDR3, as DNA: TGTGCCAGCAGCCCCCTTAGAGACTCCTACGAGCAGTACTTC. Its protein product is CASSPLRDSYEQYF.

This clonotype has just a few counts. As DNA, the CDR3 is TGTGCCAGCCTCGGAAGGGGAAGCACCGGGGAGCTGTTTTTT. This gives the protein CASLGRGSTGELFF. The chain links TRBV12-3 or TRBV12-4 to TRBJ2-2, with TRBD1 as a possible D gene (5 bases). This CDR3 is built from 14 residues. Between the trimmed V and J ends, which lost 8 bases and 4 bases, there was a span of 14 bases.

This clonotype was seen many times. The J gene is TRBJ2-5, the V gene TRBV7-2; D is possibly TRBD2 (6 bases). The CDR3 extends over 15 amino acids. The V gene's germline CDR1 is SGHTA and CDR2 FQGNSA. The V end was cut by 1 base, the J end by 1 base, with 10 bases between. This CDR3 is CASSLDRGFQETQYF. The DNA for the CDR3 is TGTGCCAGCAGCTTAGATCGGGGGTTCCAAGAGACCCAGTACTTC. Drawing the rest from reference TRBV7-2 and TRBJ2-5, the complete variable domain is GAGVSQSPSNKVTEKGKDVELRCDPISGHTALYWYRQSLGQGLEFLIYFQGNSAPDKSGLPSDRFSAERTGGSVSTLTIQRTQQEDSAVYLCASSLDRGFQETQYFGPGTRLLVL.

The rearrangement joins TRBV28 to TRBJ2-7; 8 nucleotides align to TRBD1. Germline V CDR1 and CDR2: MDHEN, SYDVKM. V was clipped by 7 bases and J by 0 bases; unmatched bases: 2. CDR3 length equals 13 residues. CDR3 in amino acids: CASMDRASYEQYF. The DNA for the CDR3 is TGTGCCAGCATGGACAGGGCCTCCTACGAGCAGTACTTC.

This clonotype was picked up many times. The rearrangement links TRBV6-2 or TRBV6-3 to TRBJ2-2; no clear D gene. Germline lookup yields CDR1 MNHEY and CDR2 SVGEGT. Trimming removed 9 bases at V and 9 bases at J, with 17 bases between. The CDR3 extends over 13 amino acids. The CDR3 protein is CARQNRVLRELFF. The CDR3 nucleotides read TGTGCCAGACAAAACCGCGTCCTAAGGGAGCTGTTTTTT.

This rearrangement joins TRBV20-1 to TRBJ2-7; D is perhaps TRBD2 (5 bases). The V gene lost 5 bases and the J gene lost 3 bases, with 17 bases spanning the gap. The CDR3 extends over 14 amino acids. Germline CDR1 and CDR2: DFQATT and SNEGSKA (reference sequence). The CDR3 coding sequence is TGCAGTGCTCAACTCGCCGGGAAAGACTACGAGCAGTACTTC. Amino acid sequence: CSAQLAGKDYEQYF.

V is TRBV7-2 and J is TRBJ2-7; D gene uncertain. Germline values: CDR1 SGHTA, CDR2 FQGNSA. The CDR3 extends over 14 amino acids. The V and J ends lost 8 bases and 6 bases respectively, with 20 bases between them. CDR3 DNA: TGTGCCAGCGCCGCGGCGGCCAACCGCCCCGAGCAGTACTTC. Translating gives CASAAAANRPEQYF. The full variable domain, rest sourced from reference TRBV7-2 and TRBJ2-7, is GAGVSQSPSNKVTEKGKDVELRCDPISGHTALYWYRQSLGQGLEFLIYFQGNSAPDKSGLPSDRFSAERTGGSVSTLTIQRTQQEDSAVYLCASAAAANRPEQYFGPGTRLTVT.

This clonotype was detected a few times. The V and J genes are TRBV6-2 or TRBV6-3 and TRBJ2-1, with 10 positions matching TRBD2. The CDR3 consists of 14 residues. CDR1 and CDR2 (germline): MNHEY, SVGEGT. V dropped 5 bases and J dropped 9; count of bases not matched to a gene: 7. The CDR3 region has the DNA TGTGCCAGCAGTCATCCGGGACTAGCGAGTGAGCAGTTCTTC. It translates to CASSHPGLASEQFF.

This clonotype was counted many times. V is TRBV5-1 and J is TRBJ2-1; D not certain. V was trimmed by 0 bases and J by 1 base, leaving 8 bases between them. Germline V CDR1 and CDR2: SGHRS, YFSETQ. The CDR3 runs 15 residues. This CDR3 reads CASSLGVGSYNEQFF. For the CDR3, the DNA is TGCGCCAGCAGCTTGGGGGTTGGATCCTACAATGAGCAGTTCTTC.

The chain is built from TRBV11-2 and TRBJ1-1; D is ambiguous. CDR1 is SGHAT, CDR2 FQNNGV, per germline. Trimming shortened V by 5 bases and J by 1 base, and 14 bases separated the two germline ends. CDR3 length: 15 amino acids. The CDR3 sequence: CASSHTLRANTEAFF. The CDR3 DNA reads as TGTGCCAGCAGCCATACTTTGAGAGCGAACACTGAAGCTTTCTTT.

Written as DNA, the CDR3 is TGTGCCAGTAGTATGGCCAGGGGAGCCTACGAGCAGTACTTC. Amino acid sequence: CASSMARGAYEQYF. This chain links TRBV19 with TRBJ2-7, with a tentative D call TRBD1 (6 bases). With 3 bases removed from V and 2 bases from J, the gap between germline ends came to 11 bases. Germline V gene sequence: CDR1 LNHDA, CDR2 SQIVND (reference sequence). This CDR3 is built from 14 residues. Looking up the rest from reference TRBV19 and TRBJ2-7 gives the full variable domain: DGGITQSPKYLFRKEGQNVTLSCEQNLNHDAMYWYRQDPGQGLRLIYYSQIVNDFQKGDIAEGYSVSREKKESFPLTVTSAQKNPTAFYLCASSMARGAYEQYFGPGTRLTVT.

This chain connects TRBV18 to TRBJ2-2, with D hard to call. Looked up from germline, CDR1 is KGHSH and CDR2 is LQKENI. Trimming cost V 3 bases and J 2 bases, with 4 bases left between them. The CDR3 is 13 residues long. The CDR3 reads CASSPSNTGELFF. The CDR3 nucleotides are TGTGCCAGCTCACCCTCCAACACCGGGGAGCTGTTTTTT.